The clone carrying this TCR beta chain was counted a few times. What it binds is not known. Treatment in this sample: roughly 10-day PBMC culture with coronavirus spike peptide pools or control peptides (ViraFEST assay). About 1.9 million PBMCs went into each well for culture with around 9.2 IU/ml IL-2 and 7.5 to 10 ug/ml peptide pools. The CDR3 loop spans 16 amino acids. These data come from a study of vaccination and CD4 T cells after COVID-19. Study details: Samples taken post-COVID came a median around 93 days after diagnosis, ranging from 35 to 161.

The Oncomine TCR Beta short-read assay was applied to DNA of cultured CD4+ T cells. Each CDR3 protein is one row after TCRdb ran MiXCR on the PCR reads. The sample shows roughly 8,400 distinct CDR3 sequences, about 70% of them seen only once. The material sequenced was CD4+ T cells from blood, cultured in vitro. This sequence was found in a human donor who had recovered from COVID-19. The chain links TRBV21-1 to TRBJ1-2; the DNA was not compared with TRBD1, the D call given in the table. TRBV21-1 is a pseudogene segment. CDR3 region: CASSKVRQGASYGYTF. For the CDR3, the DNA is TGTGCCAGCAGCAAAGTTCGCCAGGGGGCTAGTTATGGCTACACCTTC.